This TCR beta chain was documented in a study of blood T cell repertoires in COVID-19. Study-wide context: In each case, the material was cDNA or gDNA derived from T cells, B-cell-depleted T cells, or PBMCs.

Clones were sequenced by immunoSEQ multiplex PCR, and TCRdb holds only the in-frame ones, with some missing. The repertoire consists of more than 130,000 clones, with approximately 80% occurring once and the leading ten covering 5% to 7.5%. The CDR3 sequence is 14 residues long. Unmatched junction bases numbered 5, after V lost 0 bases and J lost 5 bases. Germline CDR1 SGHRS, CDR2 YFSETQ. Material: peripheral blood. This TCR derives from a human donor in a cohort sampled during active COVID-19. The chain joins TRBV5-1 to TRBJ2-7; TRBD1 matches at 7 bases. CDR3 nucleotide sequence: TGCGCCAGCAGCTTGGGACAGGGTTTAAACGAGCAGTACTTC. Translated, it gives CASSLGQGLNEQYF.